This entry describes one TCR beta chain. Its specificity is unknown. CD4+CD25+CD127- Tregs, CD4+CD25- non-Tregs, CD4 and CD8 cells were sorted. The sample comes from a study of Tregs in tolerant kidney transplant recipients. About the research overall: Related graft donors supplied nonmyeloablative bone marrow transplants, and mixed chimerism was transient. Study observations and caveats: Nucleotide sequences could not be compared across some patients' samples due to primer changes. Few patients were studied, so findings need validation in larger groups.

The protocol was immunoSEQ multiplex PCR, while the TCRdb copy is restricted to in-frame clones and leaves out a portion. Of tens of thousands of clones detected, 85% to 90% appear once; the ten largest clones hold approximately 0.4%. This sequence was found in a human donor who received a combined kidney and bone marrow transplant. This specimen consisted of CD4+ T cells from blood, obtained before the transplant.

The chain's CDR3 is CASSPSGTRVAEAFF. CDR3 nucleotides: TGTGCCAGCAGCCCGTCCGGGACACGGGTAGCTGAAGCTTTCTTT. The rearrangement uses TRBV7-9 and TRBJ1-1; D possibly corresponds to TRBD1 (6 bases). The CDR3 sequence is 15 residues long. The V and J ends lost 5 bases and 6 bases respectively, with 19 bases between them. Germline assignment: CDR1 SEHNR and CDR2 FQNEAQ (reference sequence).